This entry lists 20 T cell receptor beta chains sequenced from one sample in a study of CD8 T cells in Susac syndrome. Random-hexamer reverse transcription was applied to about 0.45 to 1 ug RNA. One entry per CDR3 protein, called by TCRdb with MiXCR from the immunoSEQ multiplex PCR reads. This sample yields 170,000 or so distinct CDR3 sequences, of which approximately 94% are seen a single time; roughly 0.11% belongs to the top ten. The sample taken for sequencing was CD4+ T cells from PBMCs. These receptors originate from a human donor with Susac syndrome.

The CDR3 sequence is CSARDAGSDEKLFF. The CDR3 DNA follows: TGCAGTGCTAGAGATGCAGGGTCGGATGAAAAACTGTTTTTT. The chain employs TRBV20-1 and TRBJ1-4; D is possibly TRBD1 (5 bases). The CDR3 extends over 14 amino acids. The V gene lost 0 bases and the J gene lost 6 bases, with 11 bases spanning the gap. Germline CDR1 and CDR2: DFQATT and SNEGSKA (reference sequence).

This chain connects TRBV20-1 to TRBJ2-3, with 11 bases matching TRBD2. Germline loops: CDR1 DFQATT, CDR2 SNEGSKA (reference sequence). This CDR3 has 16 residues. J gave up 0 bases and V 1 base, and 3 bases lay outside the gene matches. CDR3 loop: CSARGTSGPSTDTQYF. The DNA of the CDR3 is TGCAGTGCTAGAGGGACTAGCGGGCCTAGCACAGATACGCAGTATTTT.

The chain combines TRBV4-1 with TRBJ1-1; 7 bases are a match to TRBD1. Germline lookup yields CDR1 MGHRA and CDR2 YSYEKL. The CDR3 sequence is 17 residues long. V shed 4 bases and J 0 bases; nucleotides not matched to a gene: 11. The CDR3 region has the DNA TGCGCCAGCAGCCCTAGGACAGGTGGGACCATGAACACTGAAGCTTTCTTT. Protein sequence: CASSPRTGGTMNTEAFF.

The V gene is TRBV5-6, the J gene TRBJ2-5; 8 bases are shared with TRBD1. Germline V gives CDR1 SGHDT, CDR2 YYEEEE. CDR3 length: 13 residues. V trimming: 4 bases; J trimming: 5 bases; junction bases outside the gene matches: 4. The CDR3 DNA reads TGTGCCAGCAGCACGGACAGGGTGGAGACCCAGTACTTC. This gives the protein CASSTDRVETQYF.

The chain employs TRBV29-1 and TRBJ1-1, with 7 bases that match TRBD1. Germline CDR1 is SQVTM and CDR2 is ANQGSEA. The CDR3 has 13 residues. V gave up 6 bases and J gave up 1 base; unmatched junction bases: 5. For the CDR3, the DNA is TGCAGCGTGCAACAGGGGTCGAACACTGAAGCTTTCTTT. It codes for CSVQQGSNTEAFF.

This clonotype was recorded once. CDR3 region: CSARDRQGVYEQYF. The CDR3 region has the DNA TGCAGTGCTAGAGATCGCCAGGGGGTGTACGAGCAGTACTTC. The chain couples TRBV20-1 to TRBJ2-7, with 7 nucleotides matching TRBD1. CDR1 is DFQATT, CDR2 SNEGSKA, per germline (reference sequence). With 0 bases clipped from V and 4 bases from J, the junction kept 6 bases outside the gene matches. There are 14 residues in the CDR3.

The CDR3 loop is CASSPGGRDLVEAFF. The CDR3 DNA reads TGTGCCAGCAGTCCCGGGGGGAGGGATTTAGTTGAAGCTTTCTTT. V gene TRBV12-3 or TRBV12-4 combines with J gene TRBJ1-1, with a weak D call TRBD1 (5 bases). The CDR3 runs 15 residues. Trimming pared 5 bases from V and 7 bases from J, leaving 20 bases between.

The chain has TRBV12-3 or TRBV12-4 and TRBJ2-6; 8 bases align to TRBD1. Trimming took 7 bases from V and 3 from J; bases not matched to a gene: 5. The CDR3 length is 15 residues. CDR3 DNA: TGTGCCAGCAATCCCAGGGGGCTTGGGGCCAACGTCCTGACTTTC. Residues: CASNPRGLGANVLTF.

The chain couples TRBV5-4 to TRBJ1-5, with 8 bases fitting TRBD1. Per the germline V gene, CDR1 is SGHNT and CDR2 is YYREEE (reference sequence). After removal of 4 bases from V and 4 bases from J, the junction contained 4 bases not matched to a gene. This CDR3 has 14 amino acids. This chain's CDR3 is CASSTGTGNQPQHF. The CDR3 coding sequence is TGTGCCAGCAGCACCGGGACAGGAAATCAGCCCCAGCATTTT.

The V call is TRBV29-1, the J call TRBJ2-2; 9 bases line up with TRBD1. The CDR3 is made up of 16 amino acids. V was pared by 7 bases and J by 1 base, with 10 bases of the junction left unmatched. The germline gives CDR1 SQVTM, CDR2 ANQGSEA. The CDR3 is CSDPRDRVMNTGELFF. The CDR3 DNA sequence: TGCAGCGACCCCCGGGACAGGGTTATGAACACCGGGGAGCTGTTTTTT.

V and J are TRBV3-1 and TRBJ1-2, with D possibly matching TRBD1 (5 bases). The V end was cut by 1 base, the J end by 2 bases, with 8 bases between. Germline V gene lookup returns CDR1 LGHDT and CDR2 YNNKEL (reference sequence). This CDR3 comprises 14 residues. CDR3 protein: CASSQGDSNYGYTF. Written as DNA, the CDR3 is TGTGCCAGCAGCCAAGGGGACTCAAACTATGGCTACACCTTC.

This clonotype was observed a few times. This chain connects TRBV15 to TRBJ1-2; D unresolved. Trimming removed 1 base at V and 3 bases at J, with 6 bases between. Germline-derived CDR1 and CDR2 are LNHNV and YYDKDF (reference sequence). There are 13 residues in the CDR3. The CDR3 region is CATSRVGDYGYTF. As DNA, the CDR3 is TGTGCCACCAGCAGAGTCGGTGACTATGGCTACACCTTC.

The chain is built from TRBV3-1 and TRBJ1-6; TRBD1 aligns across 7 bases. Trimming removed 3 bases from V and 9 bases from J; junction bases left unmatched: 14. This CDR3 has 17 residues. Looked up from germline, CDR1 is LGHDT and CDR2 is YNNKEL (reference sequence). CDR3 amino acids: CASSQEVSGQWRSPLHF. CDR3 bases: TGTGCCAGCAGCCAGGAAGTTTCGGGACAGTGGCGTTCACCCCTCCACTTT.

This chain uses TRBV24-1 with TRBJ2-1; D is uncertain. This CDR3 spans 15 amino acids. The germline CDR1 and CDR2 sequences are KGHDR and SFDVKD. Trimming stripped 4 bases from V and 2 bases from J, with 11 bases between. The CDR3 sequence is CATSDSNIPYNEQFF. CDR3 DNA: TGTGCCACCAGTGACTCTAATATACCCTACAATGAGCAGTTCTTC.

This chain joins TRBV20-1 and TRBJ1-4, with 7 bases identical to TRBD1. Per germline, CDR1 DFQATT and CDR2 SNEGSKA (reference sequence). The CDR3 has 14 residues. The V gene end was trimmed by 5 bases and the J gene end by 5 bases; junction bases not matched to a gene: 8. For the CDR3, the DNA is TGCAGTGCTGAAAGACAGGGAGGAAATGAAAAACTGTTTTTT. This codes for CSAERQGGNEKLFF.

The genes are TRBV6-5 and TRBJ2-7; tentative D call: TRBD1 (6 bases). V shed 8 bases and J shed 1 base, with 12 bases lying between them. There are 13 residues in the CDR3. Germline lookup yields CDR1 MNHEY and CDR2 SVGAGI. CDR3 sequence (DNA): TGTGCCAGCCTGTCCGACAGGTCCTACGAGCAGTACTTC. Protein: CASLSDRSYEQYF.

The J gene is TRBJ2-3, the V gene TRBV9, with D hard to call. CDR3 size: 15 residues. The germline CDR1 and CDR2 sequences are SGDLS and YYNGEE. Trimming removed 7 bases from V and 4 bases from J, with 19 bases in between. This CDR3 is CASSPGLSYADTQYF. In nucleotides, the CDR3 is TGTGCCAGCTCCCCCGGGCTGTCGTACGCAGATACGCAGTATTTT.

The CDR3, as DNA: TGTGCCAGCAGCTTAGCGATGGGACAGTGGGACTACGAGCAGTACTTC. It encodes CASSLAMGQWDYEQYF. The V and J genes are TRBV7-9 and TRBJ2-7, with 7 bases identical to TRBD1. This CDR3 contains 16 residues. J lost 3 bases, V lost 0 bases, and 8 bases had no gene match. The germline CDR1 and CDR2 sequences are SEHNR and FQNEAQ (reference sequence).

The rearrangement uses TRBV12-3 or TRBV12-4 and TRBJ2-5; 10 bases map to TRBD1. Unmatched junction bases numbered 17, after V lost 6 bases and J lost 4 bases. The CDR3 consists of 18 residues. The DNA for the CDR3 is TGTGCCAGCAGCTCAGTGGCAAAAGGGACAGGGGCCAGAGAGACCCAGTACTTC. Translation gives CASSSVAKGTGARETQYF.

The rearrangement joins TRBV6-5 to TRBJ2-3; possible D gene TRBD1, 6 bases. Germline CDR1 is MNHEY and CDR2 is SVGAGI. The CDR3 has 15 amino acids. Trimming removed 2 bases from V and 0 bases from J, with 9 bases in between. CDR3 region: CASSYGTSSTDTQYF. CDR3 in DNA: TGTGCCAGCAGTTACGGGACAAGCAGCACAGATACGCAGTATTTT.